This is a list of T cell receptor beta chains from one sample in a study of blood T cells in healthy people across ages. TCRdb redid the calling of the 5' RACE reads with MiXCR, one entry per CDR3 protein. The table includes 1.5 million to 2 million distinct CDR3 sequences, less than 50% detected once. Material for sequencing was blood. These receptors came from a woman aged 40 to 50 in good health. The CDR3 runs from the conserved cysteine through the conserved F or W. D genes are given only for firm matches. Clone sizes are given selectively: once, few, many, or a class where the clone is expanded.

TRBV7-2	.	TRBJ1-1	.	TGTGCCAGCAGTCACCTAGGGCGGCTCCCCAACACTGAAGCTTTCTTT	CASSHLGRLPNTEAFF
TRBV5-6	.	TRBJ2-3	.	TGTGCCAGCAGCTTGGTTATCGGAGGGTACACAGATACGCAGTATTTT	CASSLVIGGYTDTQYF
TRBV25-1	.	TRBJ1-3	.	TGTGCCAGCAGTGAGGGCGGCTCTGGAAACACCATATATTTT	CASSEGGSGNTIYF
TRBV20-1	TRBD2	TRBJ2-3	few	TGCAGTGGGCTAGCGGGTATCACAGATACGCAGTATTTT	CSGLAGITDTQYF
TRBV10-3	TRBD1	TRBJ2-7	few	TGTGCCATCAGTGAGTCGGGGACAGGGCCGTTGTACGAGCAGTACTTC	CAISESGTGPLYEQYF
TRBV11-2	.	TRBJ1-2	.	TGTGCCAGCAGTGAAACAGTCCTGCGGGGCTACACCTTC	CASSETVLRGYTF
TRBV4-2	.	TRBJ1-2	few	TGTGCCAGCAGCCGCTCGGACAGTCTTAACTATGGCTACACCTTC	CASSRSDSLNYGYTF
TRBV4-2	TRBD2	TRBJ2-5	.	TGTGCCAGCAGCCAAGAGCGGGGGGGCGCCTTGGTGCAGTACTTC	CASSQERGGALVQYF
TRBV9	.	TRBJ2-1	.	TGTGCCTCACACCGACCGGGGGCCAATGAGCAGTTCTTC	CASHRPGANEQFF
TRBV6-6	TRBD1	TRBJ1-4	few	TGTGCCAGCACCCGCGGGACAGGGTCTGGACTTGAAGGAAAACTGTTTTTT	CASTRGTGSGLEGKLFF
TRBV28	.	TRBJ2-7	few	TGTGCCAGCAGTTTATCTTCTCGATCGGGAGAGCAGTACTTC	CASSLSSRSGEQYF
TRBV11-2	.	TRBJ2-7	once	TGTGCCAGCAGCAAGCAACCGGGGAGCACCTACGAGCAGTACTTC	CASSKQPGSTYEQYF
TRBV19	.	TRBJ2-3	.	TGTGCCAGTAGTCCTAATATTGCAGATACGCAGTATTTT	CASSPNIADTQYF
TRBV28	TRBD2	TRBJ2-6	.	TGTGCCAGCAGTTTAGTATTCGAGCGGGGGATGAGCTCTGGGGCCAACGTCCTGACTTTC	CASSLVFERGMSSGANVLTF
TRBV7-2	TRBD2	TRBJ2-1	.	TGTGCCAGCAGCTCCTTGACTAGCGGTCCCAATGAGCAGTTCTTC	CASSSLTSGPNEQFF
TRBV5-1	.	TRBJ1-6	.	TGCGCCAGCAGACGACAGGAAAGCTCCTATAATTCACCCCTCCACTTT	CASRRQESSYNSPLHF
TRBV5-6	TRBD2	TRBJ2-1	few	TGTGCCAGCAGCTTGGGACTAGCGGGGGGATTTTATGAGCAGTTCTTC	CASSLGLAGGFYEQFF
TRBV28	TRBD1	TRBJ2-7	.	TGTGCCAGCAGCTCCTTGGGGACAGGGGTGTACGAGCAGTACTTC	CASSSLGTGVYEQYF
TRBV20-1	TRBD2	TRBJ2-5	.	TGCAGTGCAACAGCGGGGACCGAAGAGACCCAGTACTTC	CSATAGTEETQYF
TRBV20-1	TRBD2	TRBJ2-5	few	TGCAGTGCTAGAGAAGGGACTAGCGCTTTGAGAGGGACCCAGTACTTC	CSAREGTSALRGTQYF
TRBV6-2/TRBV6-3	.	TRBJ2-3	many	TGTGCCATCCAGTCGGGGGAAACAGATACGCAGTATTTT	CAIQSGETDTQYF
TRBV2	TRBD1	TRBJ1-1	.	TGTGCCAGCAGAGTAGTAGGACAGGGAGAAACTGAAGCTTTCTTT	CASRVVGQGETEAFF
TRBV5-1	TRBD1	TRBJ2-3	.	TGCGCCAGCAGCCGGACAGGGGGCGTTATCCCAGATACGCAGTATTTT	CASSRTGGVIPDTQYF
TRBV6-5	.	TRBJ1-2	few	TGTGCCAGCAGCCACGACAAGAAATATGGCTACACCTTC	CASSHDKKYGYTF
TRBV9	TRBD1	TRBJ2-1	few	TGTGCCAGCAGCTCAACCCAGGGGGCGTATAGTGAGCAGTTCTTC	CASSSTQGAYSEQFF
TRBV2	.	TRBJ1-2	.	TGTGCCAGCAGTGAACCCGGGGTCAACTATGGCTACACCTTC	CASSEPGVNYGYTF
TRBV24-1	.	TRBJ2-5	.	TGTGCCACCAGTGATTGGGCAGGGGTAGAGACCCAGTACTTC	CATSDWAGVETQYF
TRBV14	TRBD2	TRBJ2-1	.	TGTGCCAGCAGCTTACGGGGGGGCAGAATCTCCGAGCAGTTCTTC	CASSLRGGRISEQFF
TRBV20-1	.	TRBJ1-6	.	TGCAGTGCTAGGGGGACGGCCGGAAATAATTCACCCCTCCACTTT	CSARGTAGNNSPLHF
TRBV27	TRBD1	TRBJ2-7	few	TGTGCCAGCAGTGTCATAGGACAGGTCCATCGCGAGCAGTACTTC	CASSVIGQVHREQYF
TRBV28	TRBD2	TRBJ2-1	few	TGTGCCAGCAGTTTGAAACTAGCGGGGGCCAGAATATCAGGCGAGCAGTTCTTC	CASSLKLAGARISGEQFF
TRBV7-6	TRBD2	TRBJ2-1	once	TGTGCCAGCAGCCCACATTTGGGCGGGGGGGGGTACAATGAGCAGTTCTTC	CASSPHLGGGGYNEQFF
TRBV6-2/TRBV6-3	.	TRBJ2-5	.	TGTGCCAGCCGGAGTTCGACAGAGTACCAAGAGACCCAGTACTTC	CASRSSTEYQETQYF
TRBV27	TRBD1	TRBJ2-7	.	TGTGCCAGCACTACCGGGACAGGGAATAAGCAGTACTTC	CASTTGTGNKQYF
TRBV9	.	TRBJ2-3	.	TGTGCCAGCAGCGCAACCCCCTCACCGAGGACTACAGATACGCAGTATTTT	CASSATPSPRTTDTQYF
TRBV28	TRBD1	TRBJ2-7	few	TGTGCCAGCAGTTTATATCAGGGGGCCAACGAGCAGTACTTC	CASSLYQGANEQYF
TRBV27	TRBD2	TRBJ2-1	few	TGTGCCAGCAGCAGACTAGCGGGGGGTACCACCTACAATGAGCAGTTCTTC	CASSRLAGGTTYNEQFF
TRBV5-1	TRBD1	TRBJ2-5	many	TGCGCCAGCAGCGCCGACAGGGTAGAGACCCAGTACTTC	CASSADRVETQYF
TRBV28	.	TRBJ2-3	few	TGTGCCAGCAGTTTTAATGGGTACGGGGCACGCGATACGCAGTATTTT	CASSFNGYGARDTQYF
TRBV19	TRBD2	TRBJ2-3	.	TGTGCCAGTAGTATCCAGCGGGGGGGCAAACCAGATACGCAGTATTTT	CASSIQRGGKPDTQYF
TRBV6-2/TRBV6-3	TRBD1	TRBJ2-7	.	TGTGCCAGCAGCCAAGTGACGACAGGGTCCTACGAGCAGTACTTC	CASSQVTTGSYEQYF
TRBV7-2	.	TRBJ2-4	few	TGTGCCAGCAGCTTAGCAGCAGGCATGGGCATTCAGTACTTC	CASSLAAGMGIQYF
TRBV4-2	TRBD1	TRBJ2-7	few	TGTGCCAGCAGCCAAGTTGTGACAGGGTACGAGCAGTACTTC	CASSQVVTGYEQYF
TRBV28	TRBD1	TRBJ2-7	.	TGTGCCAGCAAAAGGCAGGGGGTAACCTACGAGCAGTACTTC	CASKRQGVTYEQYF